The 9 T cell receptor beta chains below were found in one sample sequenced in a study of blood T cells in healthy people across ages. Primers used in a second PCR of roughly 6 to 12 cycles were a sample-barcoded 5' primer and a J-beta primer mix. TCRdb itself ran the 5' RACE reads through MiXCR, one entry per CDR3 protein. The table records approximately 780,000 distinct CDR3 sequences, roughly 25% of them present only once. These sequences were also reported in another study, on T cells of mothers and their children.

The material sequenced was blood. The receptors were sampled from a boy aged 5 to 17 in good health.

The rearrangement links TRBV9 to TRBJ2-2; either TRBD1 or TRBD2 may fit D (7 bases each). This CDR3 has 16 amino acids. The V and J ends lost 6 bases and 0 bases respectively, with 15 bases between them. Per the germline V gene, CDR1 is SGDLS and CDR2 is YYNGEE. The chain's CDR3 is CASKGGGTANTGELFF. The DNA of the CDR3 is TGTGCCAGCAAAGGGGGGGGGACAGCGAACACCGGGGAGCTGTTTTTT. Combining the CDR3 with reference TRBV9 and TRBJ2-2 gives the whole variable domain DSGVTQTPKHLITATGQRVTLRCSPRSGDLSVYWYQQSLDQGLQFLIQYYNGEERAKGNILERFSAQQFPDLHSELNLSSLELGDSALYFCASKGGGTANTGELFFGEGSRLTVL.

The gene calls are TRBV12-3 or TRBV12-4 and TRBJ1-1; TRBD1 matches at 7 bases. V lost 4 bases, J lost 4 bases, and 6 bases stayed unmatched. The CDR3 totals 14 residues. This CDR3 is CASSSFGDSTEAFF. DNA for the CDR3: TGTGCCAGCAGTTCCTTCGGGGACAGCACTGAAGCTTTCTTT.

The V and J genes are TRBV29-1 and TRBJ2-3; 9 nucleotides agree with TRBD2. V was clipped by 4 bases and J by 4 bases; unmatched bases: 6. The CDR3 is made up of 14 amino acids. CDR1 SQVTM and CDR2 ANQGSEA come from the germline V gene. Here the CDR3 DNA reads TGCAGCGTTGCTAGGTCTAGCGGGGCAGATACGCAGTATTTT. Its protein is CSVARSSGADTQYF.

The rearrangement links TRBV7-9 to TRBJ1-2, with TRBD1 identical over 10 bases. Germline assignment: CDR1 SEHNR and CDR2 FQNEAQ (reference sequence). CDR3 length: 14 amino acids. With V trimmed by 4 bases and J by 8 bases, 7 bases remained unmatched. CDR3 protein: CASSSTGGRWGYTF. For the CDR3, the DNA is TGTGCCAGCAGCTCGACAGGGGGCCGGTGGGGCTACACCTTC.

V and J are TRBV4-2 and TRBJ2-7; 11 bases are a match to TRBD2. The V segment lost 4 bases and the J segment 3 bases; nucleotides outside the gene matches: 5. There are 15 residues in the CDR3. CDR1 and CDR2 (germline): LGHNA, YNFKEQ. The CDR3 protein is CASSPPGTSGYEQYF. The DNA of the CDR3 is TGTGCCAGCAGCCCTCCCGGGACTAGCGGCTACGAGCAGTACTTC.

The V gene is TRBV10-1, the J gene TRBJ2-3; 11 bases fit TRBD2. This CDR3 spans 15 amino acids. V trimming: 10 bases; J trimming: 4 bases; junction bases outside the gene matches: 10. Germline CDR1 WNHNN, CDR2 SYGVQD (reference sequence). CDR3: CATSTSGISPDTQYF. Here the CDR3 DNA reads TGCGCCACTTCGACTAGCGGGATTTCGCCAGATACGCAGTATTTT.

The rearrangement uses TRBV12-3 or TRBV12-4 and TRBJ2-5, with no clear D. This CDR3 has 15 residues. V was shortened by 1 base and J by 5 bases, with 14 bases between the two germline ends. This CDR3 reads CASSLETENEETQYF. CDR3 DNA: TGTGCCAGCAGTTTAGAGACCGAAAACGAGGAGACCCAGTACTTC.

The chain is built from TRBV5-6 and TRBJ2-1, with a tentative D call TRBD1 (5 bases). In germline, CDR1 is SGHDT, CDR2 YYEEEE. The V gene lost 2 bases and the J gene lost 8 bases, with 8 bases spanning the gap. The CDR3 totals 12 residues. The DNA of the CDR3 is TGTGCCAGCAGCTTTGGACAAGATGAGCAGTTCTTC. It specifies CASSFGQDEQFF.

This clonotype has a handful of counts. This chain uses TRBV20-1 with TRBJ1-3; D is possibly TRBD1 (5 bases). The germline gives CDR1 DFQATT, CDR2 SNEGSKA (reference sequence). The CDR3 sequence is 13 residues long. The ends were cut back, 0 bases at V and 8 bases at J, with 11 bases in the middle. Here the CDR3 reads CSARDLGGDTIYF. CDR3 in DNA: TGCAGTGCTAGAGACCTCGGGGGGGACACCATATATTTT.